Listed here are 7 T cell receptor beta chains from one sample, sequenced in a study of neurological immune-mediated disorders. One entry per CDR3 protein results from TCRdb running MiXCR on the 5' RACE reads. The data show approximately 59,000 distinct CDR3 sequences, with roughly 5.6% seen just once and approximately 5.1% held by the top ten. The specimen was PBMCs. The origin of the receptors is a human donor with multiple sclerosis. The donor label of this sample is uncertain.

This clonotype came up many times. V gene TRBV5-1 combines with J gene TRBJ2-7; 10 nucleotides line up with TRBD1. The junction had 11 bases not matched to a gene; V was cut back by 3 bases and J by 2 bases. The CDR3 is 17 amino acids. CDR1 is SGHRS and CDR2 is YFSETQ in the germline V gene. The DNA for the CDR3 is TGCGCCAGCAGCTCCGGGACAGGGGCCCTTACCACCTACGAGCAGTACTTC. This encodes CASSSGTGALTTYEQYF.

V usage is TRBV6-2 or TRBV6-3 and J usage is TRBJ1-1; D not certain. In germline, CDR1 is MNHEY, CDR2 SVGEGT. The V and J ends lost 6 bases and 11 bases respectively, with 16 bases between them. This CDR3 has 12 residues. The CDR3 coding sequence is TGTGCCAGCAGCCGCTTGGGCCTCGGGGCTTTCTTT. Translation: CASSRLGLGAFF.

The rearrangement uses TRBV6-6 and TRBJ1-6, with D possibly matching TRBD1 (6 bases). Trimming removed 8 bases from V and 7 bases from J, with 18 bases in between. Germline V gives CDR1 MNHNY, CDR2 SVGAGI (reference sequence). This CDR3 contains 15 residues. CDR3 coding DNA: TGTGCCAGCGCCCGGGGGGCGCCTGGAAATTCACCCCTCCACTTT. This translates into CASARGAPGNSPLHF.

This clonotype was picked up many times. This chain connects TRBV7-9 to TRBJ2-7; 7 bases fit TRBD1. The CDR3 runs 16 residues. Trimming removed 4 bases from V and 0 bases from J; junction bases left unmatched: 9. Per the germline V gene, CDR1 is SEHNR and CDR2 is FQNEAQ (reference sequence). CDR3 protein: CASSSGTAQSSYEQYF. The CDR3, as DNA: TGTGCCAGCAGCTCGGGGACAGCCCAATCCTCCTACGAGCAGTACTTC.

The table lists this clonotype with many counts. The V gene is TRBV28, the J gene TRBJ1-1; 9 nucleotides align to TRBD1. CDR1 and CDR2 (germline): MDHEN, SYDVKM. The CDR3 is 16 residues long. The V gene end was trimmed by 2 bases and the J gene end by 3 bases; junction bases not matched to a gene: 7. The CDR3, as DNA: TGTGCCAGCAGTTTAGTGGGACAGGGCGTCGACACTGAAGCTTTCTTT. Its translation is CASSLVGQGVDTEAFF.

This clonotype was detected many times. In DNA form, the CDR3 reads TGTGCCAGCAGTTTTGGGTCTAGCTGGGGCTCCTACAATGAGCAGTTCTTC. Translated: CASSFGSSWGSYNEQFF. This rearrangement joins TRBV12-3 or TRBV12-4 to TRBJ2-1; tentative D call: TRBD2 (5 bases). The CDR3 runs 17 residues. With 3 bases removed from V and 0 bases from J, the gap between germline ends came to 15 bases.

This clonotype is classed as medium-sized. In nucleotides, the CDR3 is TGTGCCAGCAGTCGGGACAGGCGATCCTACAATGAGCAGTTCTTC. This gives the protein CASSRDRRSYNEQFF. The chain joins TRBV7-2 to TRBJ2-1, with 8 bases matching TRBD1. CDR3 length: 15 amino acids. The V and J ends lost 6 bases and 1 base, in that order; junction bases with no gene match: 5. CDR1 is SGHTA, CDR2 FQGNSA, per germline.